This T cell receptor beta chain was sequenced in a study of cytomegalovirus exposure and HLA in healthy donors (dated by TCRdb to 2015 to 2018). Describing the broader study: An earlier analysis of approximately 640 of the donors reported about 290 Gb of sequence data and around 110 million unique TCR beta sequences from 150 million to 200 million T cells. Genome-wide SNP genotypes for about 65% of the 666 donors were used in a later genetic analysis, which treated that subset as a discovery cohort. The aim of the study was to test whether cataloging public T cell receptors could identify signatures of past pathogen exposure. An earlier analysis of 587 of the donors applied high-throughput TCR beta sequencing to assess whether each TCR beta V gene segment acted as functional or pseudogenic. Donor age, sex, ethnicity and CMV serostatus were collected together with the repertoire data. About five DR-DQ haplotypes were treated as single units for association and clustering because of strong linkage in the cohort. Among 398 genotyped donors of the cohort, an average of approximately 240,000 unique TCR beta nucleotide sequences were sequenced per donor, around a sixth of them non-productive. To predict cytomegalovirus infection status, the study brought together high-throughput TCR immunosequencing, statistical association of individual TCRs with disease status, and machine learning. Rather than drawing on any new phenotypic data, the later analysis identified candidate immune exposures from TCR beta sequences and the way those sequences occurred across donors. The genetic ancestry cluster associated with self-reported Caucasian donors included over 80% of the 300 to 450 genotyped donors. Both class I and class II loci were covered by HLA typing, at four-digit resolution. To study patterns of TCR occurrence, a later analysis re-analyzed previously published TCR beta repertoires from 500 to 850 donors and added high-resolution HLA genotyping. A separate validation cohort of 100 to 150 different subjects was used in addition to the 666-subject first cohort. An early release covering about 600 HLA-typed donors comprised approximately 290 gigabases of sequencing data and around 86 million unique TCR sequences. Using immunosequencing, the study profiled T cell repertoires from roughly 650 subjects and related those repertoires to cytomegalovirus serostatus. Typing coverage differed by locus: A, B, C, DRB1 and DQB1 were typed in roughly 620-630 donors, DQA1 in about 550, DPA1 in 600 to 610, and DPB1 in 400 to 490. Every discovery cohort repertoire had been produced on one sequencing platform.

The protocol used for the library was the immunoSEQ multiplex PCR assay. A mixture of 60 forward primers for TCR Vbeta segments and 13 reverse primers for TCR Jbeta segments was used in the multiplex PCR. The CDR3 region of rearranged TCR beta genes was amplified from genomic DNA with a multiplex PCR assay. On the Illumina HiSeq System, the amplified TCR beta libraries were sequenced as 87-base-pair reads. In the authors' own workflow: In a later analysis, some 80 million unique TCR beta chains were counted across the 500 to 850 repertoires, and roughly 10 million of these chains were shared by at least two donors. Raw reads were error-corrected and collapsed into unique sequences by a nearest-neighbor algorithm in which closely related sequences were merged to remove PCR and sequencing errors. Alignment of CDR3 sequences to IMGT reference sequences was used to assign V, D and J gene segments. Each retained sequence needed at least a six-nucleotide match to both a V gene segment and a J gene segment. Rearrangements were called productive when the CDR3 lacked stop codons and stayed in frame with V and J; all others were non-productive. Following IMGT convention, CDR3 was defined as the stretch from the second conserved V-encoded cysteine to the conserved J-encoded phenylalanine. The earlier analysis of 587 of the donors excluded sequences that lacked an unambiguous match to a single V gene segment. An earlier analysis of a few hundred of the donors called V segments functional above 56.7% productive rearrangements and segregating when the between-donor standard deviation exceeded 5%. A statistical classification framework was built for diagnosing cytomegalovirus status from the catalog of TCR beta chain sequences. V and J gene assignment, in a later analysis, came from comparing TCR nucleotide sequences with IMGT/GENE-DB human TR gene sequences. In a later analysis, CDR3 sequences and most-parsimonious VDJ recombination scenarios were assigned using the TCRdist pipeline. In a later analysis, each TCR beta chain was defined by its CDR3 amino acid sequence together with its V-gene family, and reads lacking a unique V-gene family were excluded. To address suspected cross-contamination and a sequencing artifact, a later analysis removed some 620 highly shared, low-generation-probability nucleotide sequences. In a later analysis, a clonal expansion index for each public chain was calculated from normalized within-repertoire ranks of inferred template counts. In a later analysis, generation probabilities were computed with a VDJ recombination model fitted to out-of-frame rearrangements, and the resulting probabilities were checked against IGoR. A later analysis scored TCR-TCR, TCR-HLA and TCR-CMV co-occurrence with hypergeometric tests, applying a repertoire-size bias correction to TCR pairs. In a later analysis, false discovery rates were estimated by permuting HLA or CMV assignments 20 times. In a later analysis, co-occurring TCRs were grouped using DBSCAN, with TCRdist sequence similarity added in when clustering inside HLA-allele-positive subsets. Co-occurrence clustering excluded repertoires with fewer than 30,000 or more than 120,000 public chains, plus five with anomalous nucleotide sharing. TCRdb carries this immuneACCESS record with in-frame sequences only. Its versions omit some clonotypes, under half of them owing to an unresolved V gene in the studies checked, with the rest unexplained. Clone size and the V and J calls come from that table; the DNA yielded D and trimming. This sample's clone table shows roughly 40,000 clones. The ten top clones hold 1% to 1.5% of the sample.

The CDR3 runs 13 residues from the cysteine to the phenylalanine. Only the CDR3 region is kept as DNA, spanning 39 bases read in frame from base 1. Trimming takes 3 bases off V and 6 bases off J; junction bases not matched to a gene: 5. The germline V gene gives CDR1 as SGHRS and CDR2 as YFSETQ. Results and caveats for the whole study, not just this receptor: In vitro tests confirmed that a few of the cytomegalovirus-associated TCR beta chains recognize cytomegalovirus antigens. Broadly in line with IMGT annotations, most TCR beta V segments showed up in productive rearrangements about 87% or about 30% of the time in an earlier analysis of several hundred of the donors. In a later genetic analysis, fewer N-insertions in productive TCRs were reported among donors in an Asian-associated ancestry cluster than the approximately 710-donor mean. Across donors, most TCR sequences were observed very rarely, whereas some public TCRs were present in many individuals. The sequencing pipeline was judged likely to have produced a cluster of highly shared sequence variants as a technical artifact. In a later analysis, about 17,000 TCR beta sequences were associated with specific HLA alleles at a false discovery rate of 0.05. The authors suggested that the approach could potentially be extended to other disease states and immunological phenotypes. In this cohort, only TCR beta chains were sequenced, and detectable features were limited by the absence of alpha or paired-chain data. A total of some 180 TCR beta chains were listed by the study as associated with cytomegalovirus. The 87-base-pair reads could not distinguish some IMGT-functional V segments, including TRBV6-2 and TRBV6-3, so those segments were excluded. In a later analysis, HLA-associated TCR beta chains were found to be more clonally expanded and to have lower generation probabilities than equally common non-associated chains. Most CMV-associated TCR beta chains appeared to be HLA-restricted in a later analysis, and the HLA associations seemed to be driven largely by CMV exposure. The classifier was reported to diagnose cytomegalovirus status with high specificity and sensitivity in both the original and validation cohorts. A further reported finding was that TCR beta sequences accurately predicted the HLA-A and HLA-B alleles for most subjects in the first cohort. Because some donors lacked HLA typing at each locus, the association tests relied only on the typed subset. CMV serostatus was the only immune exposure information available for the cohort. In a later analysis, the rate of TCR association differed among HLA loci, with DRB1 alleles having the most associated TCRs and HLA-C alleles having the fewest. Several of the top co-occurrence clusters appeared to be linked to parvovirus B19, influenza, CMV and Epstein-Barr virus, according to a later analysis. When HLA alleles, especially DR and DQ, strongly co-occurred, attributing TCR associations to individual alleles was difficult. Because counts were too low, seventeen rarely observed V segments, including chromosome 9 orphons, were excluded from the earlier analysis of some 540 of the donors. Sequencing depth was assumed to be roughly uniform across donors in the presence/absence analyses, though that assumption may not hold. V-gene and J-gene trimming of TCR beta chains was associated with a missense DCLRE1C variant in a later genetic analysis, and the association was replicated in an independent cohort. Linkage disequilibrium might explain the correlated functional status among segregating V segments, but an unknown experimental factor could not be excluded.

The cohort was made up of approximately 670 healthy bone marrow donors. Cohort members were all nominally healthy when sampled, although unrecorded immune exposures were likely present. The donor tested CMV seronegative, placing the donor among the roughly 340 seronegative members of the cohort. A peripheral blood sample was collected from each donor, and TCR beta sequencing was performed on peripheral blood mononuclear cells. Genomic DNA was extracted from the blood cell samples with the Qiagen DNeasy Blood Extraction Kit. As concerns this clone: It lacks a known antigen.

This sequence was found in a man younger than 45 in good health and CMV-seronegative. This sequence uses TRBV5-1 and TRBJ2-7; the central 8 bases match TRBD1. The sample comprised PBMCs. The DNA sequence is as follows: TGCGCCAGCAGCTCCTGGACAGGGTTCGAGCAGTACTTC. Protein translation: CASSSWTGFEQYF.